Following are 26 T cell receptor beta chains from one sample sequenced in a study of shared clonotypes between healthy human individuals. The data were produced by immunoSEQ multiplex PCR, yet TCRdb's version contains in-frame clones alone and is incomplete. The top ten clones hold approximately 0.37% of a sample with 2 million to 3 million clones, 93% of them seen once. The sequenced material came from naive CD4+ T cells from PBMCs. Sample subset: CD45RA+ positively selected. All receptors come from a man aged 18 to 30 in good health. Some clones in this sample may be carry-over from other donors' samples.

The chain's CDR3 is CASSPRGLVSNEQFF. The CDR3 nucleotides are TGTGCCAGCTCCCCCCGGGGACTAGTTTCCAATGAGCAGTTCTTC. The genes are TRBV5-4 and TRBJ2-1; 8 bases map to TRBD2. This CDR3 contains 15 residues. Germline lookup yields CDR1 SGHNT and CDR2 YYREEE (reference sequence). Losses at the gene ends were 7 bases for V and 6 bases for J; bases not matched to a gene: 12.

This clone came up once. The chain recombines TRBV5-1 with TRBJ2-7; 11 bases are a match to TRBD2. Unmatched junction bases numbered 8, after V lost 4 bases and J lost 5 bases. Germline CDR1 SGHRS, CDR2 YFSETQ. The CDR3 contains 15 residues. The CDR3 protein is CASSTGLADLDEQYF. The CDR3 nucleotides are TGCGCCAGCAGCACGGGACTAGCGGACCTTGACGAGCAGTACTTC.

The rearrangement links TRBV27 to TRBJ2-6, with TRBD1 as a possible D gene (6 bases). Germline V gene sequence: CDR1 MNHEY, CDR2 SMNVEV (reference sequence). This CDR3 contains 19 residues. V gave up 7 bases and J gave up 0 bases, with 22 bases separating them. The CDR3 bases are TGTGCCAGCACCCCTTCGGAAGGGACATTTAGCTCTGGGGCCAACGTCCTGACTTTC. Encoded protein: CASTPSEGTFSSGANVLTF.

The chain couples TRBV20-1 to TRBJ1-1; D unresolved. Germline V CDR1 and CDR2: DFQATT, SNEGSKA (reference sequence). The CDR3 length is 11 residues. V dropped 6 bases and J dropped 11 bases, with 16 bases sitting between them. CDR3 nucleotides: TGCAGTGCCGCACTTGAGGATTCGGCTTTCTTT. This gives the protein CSAALEDSAFF.

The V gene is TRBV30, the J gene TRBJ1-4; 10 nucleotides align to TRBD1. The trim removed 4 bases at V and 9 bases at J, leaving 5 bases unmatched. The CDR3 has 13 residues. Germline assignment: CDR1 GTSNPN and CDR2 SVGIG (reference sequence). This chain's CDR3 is CAWTGTGAKKLFF. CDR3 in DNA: TGTGCCTGGACCGGGACAGGGGCGAAAAAACTGTTTTTT.

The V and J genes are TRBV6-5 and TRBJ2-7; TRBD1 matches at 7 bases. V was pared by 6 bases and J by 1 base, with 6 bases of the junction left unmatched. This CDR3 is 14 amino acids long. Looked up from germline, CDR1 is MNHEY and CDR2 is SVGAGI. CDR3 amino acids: CASSPRGKSYEQYF. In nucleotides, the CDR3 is TGTGCCAGCAGCCCCAGGGGGAAATCCTACGAGCAGTACTTC.

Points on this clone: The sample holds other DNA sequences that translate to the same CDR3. Here the CDR3 DNA reads TGTGCCAGCAGGGGCGGGGGCTACAATGAGCAGTTCTTC. Protein sequence: CASRGGGYNEQFF. The chain has TRBV6-6 and TRBJ2-1, with 7 bases lining up with TRBD2. The CDR3 contains 13 residues. V was pared by 6 bases and J by 3 bases, with 2 bases of the junction left unmatched. From germline, CDR1 is MNHNY and CDR2 SVGAGI (reference sequence).

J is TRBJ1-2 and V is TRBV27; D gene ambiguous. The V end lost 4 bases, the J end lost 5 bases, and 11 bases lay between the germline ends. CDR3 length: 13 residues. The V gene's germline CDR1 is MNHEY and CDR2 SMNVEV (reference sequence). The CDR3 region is CASSSARVYGYTF. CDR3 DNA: TGTGCCAGCAGTTCCGCCAGAGTATATGGCTACACCTTC.

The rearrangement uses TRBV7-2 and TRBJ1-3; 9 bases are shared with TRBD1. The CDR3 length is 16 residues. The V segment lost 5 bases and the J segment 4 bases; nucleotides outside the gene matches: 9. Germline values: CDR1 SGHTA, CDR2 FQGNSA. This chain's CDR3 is CASSAQGAAVGNTIYF. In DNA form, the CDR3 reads TGTGCCAGCAGCGCACAGGGGGCAGCGGTCGGAAACACCATATATTTT.

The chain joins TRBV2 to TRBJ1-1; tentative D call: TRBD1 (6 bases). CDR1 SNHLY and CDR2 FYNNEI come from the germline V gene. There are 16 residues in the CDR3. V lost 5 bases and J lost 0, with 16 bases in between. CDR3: CASSRVGGSMNTEAFF. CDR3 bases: TGTGCCAGCAGTCGAGTGGGGGGCAGCATGAACACTGAAGCTTTCTTT.

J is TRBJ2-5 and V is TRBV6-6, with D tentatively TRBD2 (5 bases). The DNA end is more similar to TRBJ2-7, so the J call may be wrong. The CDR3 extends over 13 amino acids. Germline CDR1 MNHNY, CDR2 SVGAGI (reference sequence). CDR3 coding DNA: TGTGCCAGCAGTTTGTTTCTAGCAGTCGAGCAGTACTTC. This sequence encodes CASSLFLAVEQYF.

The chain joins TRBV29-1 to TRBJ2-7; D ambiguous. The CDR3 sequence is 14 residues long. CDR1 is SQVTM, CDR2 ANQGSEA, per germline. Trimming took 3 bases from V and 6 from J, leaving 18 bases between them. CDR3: CSVESARARGEQYF. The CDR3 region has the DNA TGCAGCGTTGAGTCGGCTCGGGCCCGCGGCGAGCAGTACTTC.

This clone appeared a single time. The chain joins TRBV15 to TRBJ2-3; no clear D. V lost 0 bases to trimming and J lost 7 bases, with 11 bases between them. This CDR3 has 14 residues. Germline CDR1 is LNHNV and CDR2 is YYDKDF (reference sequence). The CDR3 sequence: CATSRDLSQYTQYF. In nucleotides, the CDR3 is TGTGCCACCAGCAGAGATCTCAGCCAGTATACGCAGTATTTT.

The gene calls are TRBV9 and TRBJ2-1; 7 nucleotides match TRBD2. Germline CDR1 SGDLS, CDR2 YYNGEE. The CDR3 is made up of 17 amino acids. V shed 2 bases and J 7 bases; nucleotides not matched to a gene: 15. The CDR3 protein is CASSVMDGRAGLNEQFF. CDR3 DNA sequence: TGTGCCAGCAGCGTTATGGATGGGAGGGCCGGGTTGAATGAGCAGTTCTTC.

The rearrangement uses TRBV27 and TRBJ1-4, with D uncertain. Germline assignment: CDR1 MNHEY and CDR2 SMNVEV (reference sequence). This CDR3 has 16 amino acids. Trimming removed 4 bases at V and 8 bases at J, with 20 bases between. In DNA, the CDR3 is TGTGCCAGCAGTTCCCCATCGTCGGGCCCACAAGAAAAACTGTTTTTT. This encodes CASSSPSSGPQEKLFF.

CDR3 amino acids: CASSVAGQRGETQYF. Written as DNA, the CDR3 is TGTGCCAGCAGCGTAGCGGGACAGAGAGGAGAGACCCAGTACTTC. The chain employs TRBV9 and TRBJ2-5; 7 nucleotides agree with TRBD1. J gave up 4 bases and V 0 bases, and 6 bases lay outside the gene matches. Germline CDR1 and CDR2: SGDLS and YYNGEE. This CDR3 region has 15 residues.

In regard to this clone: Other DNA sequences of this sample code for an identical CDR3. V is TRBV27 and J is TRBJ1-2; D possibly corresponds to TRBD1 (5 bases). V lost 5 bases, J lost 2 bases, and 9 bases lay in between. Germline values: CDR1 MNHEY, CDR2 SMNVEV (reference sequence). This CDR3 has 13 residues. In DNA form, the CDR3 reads TGTGCCAGCAGTGGCACAGGCAACTATGGCTACACCTTC. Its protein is CASSGTGNYGYTF.

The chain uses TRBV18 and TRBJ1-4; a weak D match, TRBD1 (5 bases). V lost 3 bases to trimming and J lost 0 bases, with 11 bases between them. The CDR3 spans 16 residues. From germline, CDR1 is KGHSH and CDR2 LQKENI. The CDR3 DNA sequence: TGTGCCAGCTCACCGGTGGGGACCTCAACTAATGAAAAACTGTTTTTT. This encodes CASSPVGTSTNEKLFF.

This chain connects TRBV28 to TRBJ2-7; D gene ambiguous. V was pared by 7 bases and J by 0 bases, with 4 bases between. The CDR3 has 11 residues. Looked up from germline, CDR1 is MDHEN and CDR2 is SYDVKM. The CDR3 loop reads CASKDSYEQYF. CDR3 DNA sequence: TGTGCCAGCAAGGACTCCTACGAGCAGTACTTC.

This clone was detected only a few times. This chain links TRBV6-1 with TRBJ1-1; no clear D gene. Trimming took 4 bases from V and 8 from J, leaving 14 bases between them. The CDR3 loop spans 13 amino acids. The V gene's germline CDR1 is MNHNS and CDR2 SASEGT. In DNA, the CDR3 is TGTGCCAGCAGTGGAGGTGGCCTGCTGGAAGCTTTCTTT. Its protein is CASSGGGLLEAFF.

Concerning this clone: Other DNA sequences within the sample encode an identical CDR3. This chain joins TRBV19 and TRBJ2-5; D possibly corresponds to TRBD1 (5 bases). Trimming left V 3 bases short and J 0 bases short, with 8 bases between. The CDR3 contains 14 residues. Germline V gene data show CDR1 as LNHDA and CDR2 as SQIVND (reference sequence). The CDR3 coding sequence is TGTGCCAGTAGTATTCCAGGGTACCAAGAGACCCAGTACTTC. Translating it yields CASSIPGYQETQYF.

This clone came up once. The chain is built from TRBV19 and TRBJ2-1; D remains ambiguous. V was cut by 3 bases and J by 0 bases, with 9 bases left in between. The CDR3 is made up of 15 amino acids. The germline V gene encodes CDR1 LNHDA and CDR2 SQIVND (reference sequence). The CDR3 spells CASSIGDSSYNEQFF. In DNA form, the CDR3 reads TGTGCCAGTAGTATTGGGGATAGCTCCTACAATGAGCAGTTCTTC.

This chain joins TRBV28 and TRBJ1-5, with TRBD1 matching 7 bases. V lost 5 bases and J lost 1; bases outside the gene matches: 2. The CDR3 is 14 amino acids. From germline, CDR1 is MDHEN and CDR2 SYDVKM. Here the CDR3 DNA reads TGTGCCAGCAGTATCAGGGGGAGCAATCAGCCCCAGCATTTT. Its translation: CASSIRGSNQPQHF.

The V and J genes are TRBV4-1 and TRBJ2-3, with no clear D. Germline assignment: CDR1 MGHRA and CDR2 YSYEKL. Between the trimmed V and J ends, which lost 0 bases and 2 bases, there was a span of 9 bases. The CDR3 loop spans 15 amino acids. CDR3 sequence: CASSQDFGYTDTQYF. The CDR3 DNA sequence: TGCGCCAGCAGCCAAGATTTTGGCTACACAGATACGCAGTATTTT.

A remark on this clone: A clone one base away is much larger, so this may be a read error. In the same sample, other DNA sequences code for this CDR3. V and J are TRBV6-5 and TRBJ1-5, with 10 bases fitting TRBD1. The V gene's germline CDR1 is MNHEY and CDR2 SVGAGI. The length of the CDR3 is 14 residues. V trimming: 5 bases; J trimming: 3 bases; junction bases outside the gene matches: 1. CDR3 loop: CASSGTGANQPQHF. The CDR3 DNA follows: TGTGCCAGCAGTGGGACAGGGGCCAATCAGCCCCAGCATTTT.

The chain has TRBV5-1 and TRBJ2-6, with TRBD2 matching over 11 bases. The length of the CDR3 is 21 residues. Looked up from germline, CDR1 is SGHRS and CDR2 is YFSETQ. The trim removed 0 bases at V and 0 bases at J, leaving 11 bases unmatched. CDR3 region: CASSLAIASGRIYSGANVLTF. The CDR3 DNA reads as TGCGCCAGCAGCTTGGCTATTGCTAGCGGGAGGATCTACTCTGGGGCCAACGTCCTGACTTTC.